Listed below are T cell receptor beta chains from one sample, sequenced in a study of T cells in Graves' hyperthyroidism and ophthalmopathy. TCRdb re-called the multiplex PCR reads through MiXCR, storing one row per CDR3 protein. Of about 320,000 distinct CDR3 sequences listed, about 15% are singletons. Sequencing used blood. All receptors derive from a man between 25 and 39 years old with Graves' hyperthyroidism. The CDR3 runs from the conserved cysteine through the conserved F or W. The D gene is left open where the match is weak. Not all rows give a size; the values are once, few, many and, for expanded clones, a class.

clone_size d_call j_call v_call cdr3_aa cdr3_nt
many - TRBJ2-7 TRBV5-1 CASSRGTQGYEQYF TGCGCCAGCAGTCGGGGTACCCAAGGCTACGAGCAGTACTTC
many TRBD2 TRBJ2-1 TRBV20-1 CSATRRFGTSGRAVHEQFF TGCAGTGCCACAAGGAGATTCGGGACTAGCGGGAGGGCGGTCCATGAGCAGTTCTTC
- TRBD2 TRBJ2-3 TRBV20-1 CSAIKSTGGRTDTQYF TGCAGTGCTATCAAATCGACGGGAGGACGCACAGATACGCAGTATTTT
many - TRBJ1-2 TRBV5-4 CASSPDSVINYGYTF TGTGCCAGCAGCCCCGACAGTGTCATTAACTATGGCTACACCTTC
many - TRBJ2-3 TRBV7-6 CASSLRLADLNTDTQYF TGTGCCAGCAGCTTAAGGCTGGCGGATTTAAACACAGATACGCAGTATTTT
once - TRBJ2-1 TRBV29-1 CSVGAALSGSYNEQFF TGCAGCGTTGGGGCGGCCCTCTCTGGCTCCTACAATGAGCAGTTCTTC
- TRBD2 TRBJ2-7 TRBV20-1 CSAREASGSSEQYF TGCAGTGCTAGAGAGGCTAGCGGGAGTAGCGAGCAGTACTTC
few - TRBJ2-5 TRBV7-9 CASSRIQETQYF TGTGCCAGCAGCCGAATACAAGAGACCCAGTACTTC
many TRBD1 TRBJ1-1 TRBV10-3 CAISEPNQGDSEAFF TGTGCCATCAGTGAGCCGAACCAGGGGGACTCTGAAGCTTTCTTT
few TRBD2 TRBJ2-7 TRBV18 CASSPRLAGGSSYEQYF TGTGCCAGCTCACCTCGACTAGCGGGAGGTTCCTCCTACGAGCAGTACTTC
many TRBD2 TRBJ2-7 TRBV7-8 CASSRRGGAGGPGEQYF TGTGCCAGCAGCCGGCGGGGGGGAGCGGGAGGGCCGGGGGAGCAGTACTTC
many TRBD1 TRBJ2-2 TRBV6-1 CASSLWDRGLHGELFF TGTGCCAGCAGCCTTTGGGACAGGGGGCTTCACGGGGAGCTGTTTTTT
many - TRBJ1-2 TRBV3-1 CASSQDLVNYGYTF TGTGCCAGCAGCCAAGATTTAGTCAACTATGGCTACACCTTC
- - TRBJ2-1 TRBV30 CAWRGPAGLNEQFF TGTGCCTGGAGAGGTCCCGCGGGTTTAAATGAGCAGTTCTTC
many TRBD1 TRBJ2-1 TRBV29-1 CSVVPGQGPNEQFF TGCAGCGTTGTACCGGGACAGGGCCCCAATGAGCAGTTCTTC
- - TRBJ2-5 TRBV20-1 CSGAGPGNQETQYF TGCAGTGGCGCGGGTCCGGGGAACCAAGAGACCCAGTACTTC
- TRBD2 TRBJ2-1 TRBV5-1 CASSLRLGGSAVLNEQFF TGCGCCAGCAGCTTAAGGTTGGGCGGGAGCGCTGTCCTGAATGAGCAGTTCTTC
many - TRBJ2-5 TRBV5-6 CASSPRVGQETQYF TGTGCCAGCAGCCCCAGGGTGGGGCAAGAGACCCAGTACTTC
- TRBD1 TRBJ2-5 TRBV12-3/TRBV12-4 CASKGQGYQETQYF TGTGCCAGCAAAGGACAGGGTTACCAAGAGACCCAGTACTTC
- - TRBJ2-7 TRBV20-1 CSAGQKTYEQYF TGCAGTGCCGGACAGAAAACCTACGAGCAGTACTTC
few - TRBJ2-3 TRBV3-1 CASSQGREYQDTQYF TGTGCCAGCAGCCAAGGACGGGAGTATCAAGATACGCAGTATTTT
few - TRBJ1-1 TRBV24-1 CATSETRGMTEAFF TGTGCCACCAGTGAGACAAGGGGAATGACTGAAGCTTTCTTT
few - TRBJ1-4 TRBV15 CATSRDLGRLDEKLFF TGTGCCACCAGCAGAGATCTTGGCAGATTGGATGAAAAACTGTTTTTT
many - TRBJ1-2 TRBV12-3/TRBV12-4 CASSWAPDSNYGYTF TGTGCCAGCAGTTGGGCCCCGGACAGTAACTATGGCTACACCTTC
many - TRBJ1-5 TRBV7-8 CASSLTSGQGYQPQHF TGTGCCAGCAGCTTAACCTCGGGGCAGGGGTATCAGCCCCAGCATTTT
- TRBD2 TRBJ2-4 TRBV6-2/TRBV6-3 CASTYGEGNENIQYF TGTGCCAGCACCTATGGGGAGGGAAATGAAAACATTCAGTACTTC
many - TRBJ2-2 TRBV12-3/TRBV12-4 CASSLTPGELFF TGTGCCAGCAGTTTGACTCCCGGGGAGCTGTTTTTT
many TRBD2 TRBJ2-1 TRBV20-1 CSAMSSGAYNEQFF TGCAGTGCTATGTCCAGCGGGGCCTACAATGAGCAGTTCTTC
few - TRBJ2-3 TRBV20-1 CSAREGGPTDTQYF TGCAGTGCTAGAGAAGGCGGACCCACAGATACGCAGTATTTT
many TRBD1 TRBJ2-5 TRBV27 CASSLVRGSQETQYF TGTGCCAGCAGTTTAGTCAGGGGGAGTCAAGAGACCCAGTACTTC
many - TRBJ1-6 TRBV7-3 CASSLTPLGTNSPLHF TGTGCCAGCAGCCTAACCCCCCTGGGCACGAATTCACCCCTCCACTTT
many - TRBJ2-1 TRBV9 CASSVEGFPTSYNEQFF TGTGCCAGCAGCGTAGAAGGGTTTCCGACCTCCTACAATGAGCAGTTCTTC
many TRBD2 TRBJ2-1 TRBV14 CASSQVQGLAVNNEQFF TGTGCCAGCAGCCAAGTACAGGGACTAGCGGTAAACAATGAGCAGTTCTTC
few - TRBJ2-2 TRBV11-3 CASSFAGSNGELFF TGTGCCAGCAGTTTTGCAGGCTCGAACGGGGAGCTGTTTTTT
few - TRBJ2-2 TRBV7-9 CASSLLERNTGELFF TGTGCCAGCAGCTTGTTAGAACGGAACACCGGGGAGCTGTTTTTT
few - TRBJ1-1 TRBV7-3 CASSAEGGDNQAFF TGTGCCAGCAGCGCGGAGGGGGGGGACAACCAAGCTTTCTTT
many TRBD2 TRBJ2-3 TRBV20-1 CSAPSGSEPDTQYF TGCAGTGCTCCCAGCGGGAGTGAGCCAGATACGCAGTATTTT
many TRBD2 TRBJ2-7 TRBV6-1 CASSIGGVAGTYEQYF TGTGCCAGCAGCATAGGTGGGGTAGCGGGAACCTACGAGCAGTACTTC
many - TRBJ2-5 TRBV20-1 CSAGDGEETQYF TGCAGTGCGGGGGACGGGGAGGAGACCCAGTACTTC
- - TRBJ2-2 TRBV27 CASQDLYTGELFF TGTGCCAGCCAAGATCTTTACACCGGGGAGCTGTTTTTT
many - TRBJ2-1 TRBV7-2 CASSLTPPPGNEQFF TGTGCCAGCAGCTTAACCCCACCCCCCGGAAATGAGCAGTTCTTC
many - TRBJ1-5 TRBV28 CASRRTRGQPQHF TGTGCCAGCAGACGCACCCGGGGTCAGCCCCAGCATTTT
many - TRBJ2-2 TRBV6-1 CASREGGVNTGELFF TGTGCCAGCAGGGAGGGCGGGGTTAACACCGGGGAGCTGTTTTTT
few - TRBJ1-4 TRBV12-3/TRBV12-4 CASRQLSTNEKLFF TGTGCCAGCAGGCAGCTATCAACTAATGAAAAACTGTTTTTT
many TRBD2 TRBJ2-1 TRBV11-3 CASSARTGGSLINEQFF TGTGCCAGCAGCGCAAGGACGGGGGGGAGTTTAATCAATGAGCAGTTCTTC
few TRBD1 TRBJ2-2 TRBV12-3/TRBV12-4 CASQSGTGSNTGELFF TGTGCCAGCCAATCCGGGACAGGGTCAAACACCGGGGAGCTGTTTTTT
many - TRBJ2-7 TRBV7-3 CASSLSGQPAYEQYF TGTGCCAGCAGCTTAAGCGGACAACCCGCCTACGAGCAGTACTTC
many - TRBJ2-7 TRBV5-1 CASSLGINEQYF TGCGCCAGCAGCTTGGGGATTAACGAGCAGTACTTC
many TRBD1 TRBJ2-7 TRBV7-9 CASSDIPGTGYEQYF TGTGCCAGCAGTGACATACCCGGGACAGGATACGAGCAGTACTTC
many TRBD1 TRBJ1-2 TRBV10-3 CAIRTGTYGYTF TGTGCCATCAGGACAGGGACCTATGGCTACACCTTC
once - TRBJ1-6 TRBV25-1 CASSEVGSPLHF TGTGCCAGCAGTGAAGTTGGTTCACCCCTCCACTTT
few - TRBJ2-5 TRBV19 CASSWDLVGTWAQYF TGTGCCAGTAGTTGGGACTTGGTGGGGACGTGGGCCCAGTACTTC
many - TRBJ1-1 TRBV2 CASSERTEMTEAFF TGTGCCAGCAGTGAGCGGACAGAGATGACTGAAGCTTTCTTT
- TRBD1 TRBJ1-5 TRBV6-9 CASSYPPGQGKDQPQHF TGTGCCAGCAGTTACCCCCCCGGACAGGGAAAGGATCAGCCCCAGCATTTT
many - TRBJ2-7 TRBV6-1 CASTAGTGPFIYEQYF TGTGCCAGCACTGCCGGAACAGGCCCTTTTATCTACGAGCAGTACTTC